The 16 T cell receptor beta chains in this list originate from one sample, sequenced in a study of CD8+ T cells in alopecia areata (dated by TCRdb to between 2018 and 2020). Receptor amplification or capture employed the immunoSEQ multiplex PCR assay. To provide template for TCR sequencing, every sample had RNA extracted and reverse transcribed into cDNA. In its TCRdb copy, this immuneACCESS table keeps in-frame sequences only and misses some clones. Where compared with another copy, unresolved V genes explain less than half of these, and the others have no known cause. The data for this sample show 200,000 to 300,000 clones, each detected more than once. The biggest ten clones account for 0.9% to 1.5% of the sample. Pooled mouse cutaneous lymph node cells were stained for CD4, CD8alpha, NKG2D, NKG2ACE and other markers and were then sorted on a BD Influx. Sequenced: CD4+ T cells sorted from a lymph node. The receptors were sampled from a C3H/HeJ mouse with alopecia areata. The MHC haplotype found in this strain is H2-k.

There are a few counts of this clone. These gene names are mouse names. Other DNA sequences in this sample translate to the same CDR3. CDR3 DNA (partial): TGTGCCAGCAGTATATGGGGAGAC. It encodes CASSIWGD. The whole CDR3 reads CASSIWGDTQYF. V is TRBV19 and J is TRBJ2-5; D perhaps matches TRBD2 (5 bases). The DNA ends 4 residues before the CDR3 does, and the rest of the CDR3 is filled in from the germline J gene. The CDR3 extends over 12 amino acids. Germline V gene data show CDR1 as FNHDT and CDR2 as SITEND (reference sequence).

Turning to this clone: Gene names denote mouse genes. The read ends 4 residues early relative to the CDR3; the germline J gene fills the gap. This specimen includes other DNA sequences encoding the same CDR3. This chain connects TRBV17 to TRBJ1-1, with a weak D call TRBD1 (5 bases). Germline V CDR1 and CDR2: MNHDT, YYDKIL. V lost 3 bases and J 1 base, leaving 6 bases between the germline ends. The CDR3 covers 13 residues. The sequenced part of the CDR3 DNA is TGTGCTAGCAGTAGGGGGGGGAACACA. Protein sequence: CASSRGGNT. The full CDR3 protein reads CASSRGGNTEVFF. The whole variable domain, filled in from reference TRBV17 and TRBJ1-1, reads DTTVKQNPRYKLARVGKPVNLICSQTMNHDTMYWYQKKPNQAPKLLLFYYDKILNREADTFEKFQSSRPNNSFCSLYIGSAGLEYSAMYLCASSRGGNTEVFFGKGTRLTVV.

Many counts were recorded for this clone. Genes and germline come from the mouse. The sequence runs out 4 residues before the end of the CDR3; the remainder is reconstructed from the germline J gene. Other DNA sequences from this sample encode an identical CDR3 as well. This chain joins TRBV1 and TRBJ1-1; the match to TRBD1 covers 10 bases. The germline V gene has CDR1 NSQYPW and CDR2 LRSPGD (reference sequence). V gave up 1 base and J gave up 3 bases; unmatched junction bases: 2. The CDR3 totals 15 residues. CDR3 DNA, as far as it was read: TGCACCTGCAGTGCAGGACAGGGGGCCTACACA. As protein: CTCSAGQGAYT. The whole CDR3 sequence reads CTCSAGQGAYTEVFF.

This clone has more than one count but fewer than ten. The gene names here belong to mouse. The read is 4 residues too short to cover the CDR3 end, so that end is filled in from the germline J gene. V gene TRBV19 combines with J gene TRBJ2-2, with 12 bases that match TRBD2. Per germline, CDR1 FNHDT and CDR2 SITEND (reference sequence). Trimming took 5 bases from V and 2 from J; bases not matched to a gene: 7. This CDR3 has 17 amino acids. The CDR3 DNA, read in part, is TGTGCCAGCAGCCGAGGACTGGGGGGGATGAACACCGGG. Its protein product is CASSRGLGGMNTG. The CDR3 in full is CASSRGLGGMNTGQLYF.

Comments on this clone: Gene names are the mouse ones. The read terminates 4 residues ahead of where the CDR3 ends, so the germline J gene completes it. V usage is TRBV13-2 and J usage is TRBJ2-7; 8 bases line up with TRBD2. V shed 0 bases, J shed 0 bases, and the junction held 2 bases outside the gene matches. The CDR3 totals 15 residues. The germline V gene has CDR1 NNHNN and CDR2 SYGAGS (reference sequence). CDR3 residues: CASGDVWGVSYEQYF. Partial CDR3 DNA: TGTGCCAGCGGTGATGTCTGGGGGGTCTCCTAT.

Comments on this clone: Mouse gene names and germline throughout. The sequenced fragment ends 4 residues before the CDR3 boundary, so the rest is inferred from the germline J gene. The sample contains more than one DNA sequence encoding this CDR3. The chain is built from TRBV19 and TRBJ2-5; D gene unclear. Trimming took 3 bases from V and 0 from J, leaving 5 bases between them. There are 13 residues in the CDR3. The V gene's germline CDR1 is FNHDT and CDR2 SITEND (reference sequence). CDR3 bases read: TGTGCCAGCAGTAAGGGTAACCAAGAC. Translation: CASSKGNQD. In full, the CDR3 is CASSKGNQDTQYF.

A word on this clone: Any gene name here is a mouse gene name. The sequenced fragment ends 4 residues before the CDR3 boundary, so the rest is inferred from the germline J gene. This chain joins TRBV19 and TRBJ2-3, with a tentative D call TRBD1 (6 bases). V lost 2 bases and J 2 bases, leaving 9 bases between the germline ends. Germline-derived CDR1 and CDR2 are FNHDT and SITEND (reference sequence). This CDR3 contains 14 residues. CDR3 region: CASSIRGVAETLYF. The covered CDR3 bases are TGTGCCAGCAGTATCAGGGGAGTTGCAGAA.

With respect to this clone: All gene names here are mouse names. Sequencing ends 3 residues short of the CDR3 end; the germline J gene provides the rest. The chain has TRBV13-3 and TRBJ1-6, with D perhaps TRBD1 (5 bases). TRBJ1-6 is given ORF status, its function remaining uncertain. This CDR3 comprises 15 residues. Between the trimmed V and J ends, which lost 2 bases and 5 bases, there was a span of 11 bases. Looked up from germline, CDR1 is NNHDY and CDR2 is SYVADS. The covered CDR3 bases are TGTGCCAGCAGTGACGACAGAGGGAATAATTCGCCC. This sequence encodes CASSDDRGNNSP. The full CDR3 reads CASSDDRGNNSPLYF.

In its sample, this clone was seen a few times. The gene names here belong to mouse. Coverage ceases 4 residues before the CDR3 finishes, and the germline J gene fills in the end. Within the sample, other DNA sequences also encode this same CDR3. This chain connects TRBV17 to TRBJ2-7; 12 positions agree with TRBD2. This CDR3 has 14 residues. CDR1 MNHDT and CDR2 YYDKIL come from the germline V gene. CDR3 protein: CASSTGLGGYEQYF. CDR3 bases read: TGTGCTAGCAGTACAGGACTGGGGGGGTAT.

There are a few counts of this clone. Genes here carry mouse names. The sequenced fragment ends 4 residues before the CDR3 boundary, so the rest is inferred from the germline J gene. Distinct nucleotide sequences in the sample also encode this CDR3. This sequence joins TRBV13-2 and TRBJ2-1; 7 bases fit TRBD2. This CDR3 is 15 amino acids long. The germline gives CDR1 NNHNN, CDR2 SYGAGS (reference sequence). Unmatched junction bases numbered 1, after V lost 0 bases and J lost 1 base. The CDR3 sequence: CASGDDWGNYAEQFF. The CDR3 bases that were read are TGTGCCAGCGGTGATGACTGGGGAAACTATGCT.

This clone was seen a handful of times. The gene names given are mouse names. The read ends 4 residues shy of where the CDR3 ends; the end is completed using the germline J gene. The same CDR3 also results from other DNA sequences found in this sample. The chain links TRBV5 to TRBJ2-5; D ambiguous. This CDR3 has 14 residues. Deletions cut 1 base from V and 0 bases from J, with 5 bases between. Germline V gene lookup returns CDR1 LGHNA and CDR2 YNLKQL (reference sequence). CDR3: CASSQGQNQDTQYF. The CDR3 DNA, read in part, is TGTGCCAGCAGCCAAGGTCAGAACCAAGAC.

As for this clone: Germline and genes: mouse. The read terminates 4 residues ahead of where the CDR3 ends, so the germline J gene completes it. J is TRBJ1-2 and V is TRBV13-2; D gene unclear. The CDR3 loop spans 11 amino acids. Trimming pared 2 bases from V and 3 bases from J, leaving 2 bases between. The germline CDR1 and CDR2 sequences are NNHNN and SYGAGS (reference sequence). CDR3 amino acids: CASGEDSDYTF. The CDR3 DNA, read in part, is TGTGCCAGCGGTGAGGACTCC.

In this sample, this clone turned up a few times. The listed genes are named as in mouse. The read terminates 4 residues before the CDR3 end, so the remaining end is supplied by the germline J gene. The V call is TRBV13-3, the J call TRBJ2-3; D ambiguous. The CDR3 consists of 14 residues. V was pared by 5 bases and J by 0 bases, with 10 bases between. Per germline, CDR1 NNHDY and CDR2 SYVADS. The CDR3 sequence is CASRDFSSAETLYF. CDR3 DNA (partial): TGTGCCAGCAGAGACTTCTCTAGTGCAGAA.

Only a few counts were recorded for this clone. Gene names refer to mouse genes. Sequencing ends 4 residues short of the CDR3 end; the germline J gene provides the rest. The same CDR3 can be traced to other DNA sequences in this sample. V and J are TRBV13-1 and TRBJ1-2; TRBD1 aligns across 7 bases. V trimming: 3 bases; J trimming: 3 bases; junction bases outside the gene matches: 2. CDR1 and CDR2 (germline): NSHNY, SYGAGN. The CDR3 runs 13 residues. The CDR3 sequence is CASSGQGYSDYTF. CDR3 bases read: TGTGCCAGCAGTGGACAGGGATACTCC.

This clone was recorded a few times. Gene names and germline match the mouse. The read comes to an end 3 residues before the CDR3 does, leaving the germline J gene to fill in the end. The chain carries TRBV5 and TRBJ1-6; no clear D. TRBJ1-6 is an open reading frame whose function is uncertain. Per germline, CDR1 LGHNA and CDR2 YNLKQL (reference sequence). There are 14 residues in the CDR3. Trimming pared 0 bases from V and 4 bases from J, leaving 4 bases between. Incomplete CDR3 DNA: TGTGCCAGCAGCCAAGAGACTTATAATTCGCCC. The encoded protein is CASSQETYNSP. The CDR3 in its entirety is CASSQETYNSPLYF.

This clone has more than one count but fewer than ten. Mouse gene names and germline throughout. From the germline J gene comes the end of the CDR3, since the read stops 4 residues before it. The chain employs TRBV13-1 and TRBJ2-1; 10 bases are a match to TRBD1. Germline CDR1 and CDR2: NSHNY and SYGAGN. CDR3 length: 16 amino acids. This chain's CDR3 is CASSDAAGTGDAEQFF. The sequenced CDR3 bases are TGTGCCAGCAGTGATGCTGCCGGGACAGGGGACGCT.